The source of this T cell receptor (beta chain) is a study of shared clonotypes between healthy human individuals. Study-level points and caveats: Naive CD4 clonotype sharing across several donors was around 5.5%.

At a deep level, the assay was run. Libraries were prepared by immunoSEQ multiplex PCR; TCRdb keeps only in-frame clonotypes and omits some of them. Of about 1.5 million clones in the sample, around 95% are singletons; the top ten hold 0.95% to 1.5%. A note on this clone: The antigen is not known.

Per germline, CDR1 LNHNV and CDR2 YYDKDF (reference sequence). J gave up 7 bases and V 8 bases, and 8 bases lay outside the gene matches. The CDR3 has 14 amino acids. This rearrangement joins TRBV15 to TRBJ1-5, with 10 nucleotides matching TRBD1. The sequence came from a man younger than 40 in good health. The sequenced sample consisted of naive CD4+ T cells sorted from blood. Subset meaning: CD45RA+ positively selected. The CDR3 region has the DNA TGTGCCACCGGGGGGACAGGGGTTCGACAGCCCCAGCATTTT. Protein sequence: CATGGTGVRQPQHF.